This T cell receptor beta chain was sequenced in a study of response to subunit inactivated influenza vaccine. Study-level points and caveats: New T cells are recruited in small numbers by each seasonal influenza vaccination, according to the authors' suggestion.

Germline assignment: CDR1 SGHVS and CDR2 FQNEAQ. This CDR3 spans 12 amino acids. TCRdb re-called the RT-PCR reads through MiXCR, storing one row per CDR3 protein. The sample contains hundreds of thousands of distinct CDR3 sequences, around 18% of which appear only once. As to this clonotype: Its target is not known. At one of its ends the junction is not consistent with the germline gene, which may arise from a read error.

The sequence was obtained from a man aged 45-65 years who received an inactivated influenza vaccine. Sequencing was performed on PBMCs from blood, taken roughly 5 days after vaccination. J is TRBJ2-5 and V is TRBV7-8; no clear D. The CDR3 DNA reads TGTGCCAGCAGCTTGCCAGGAGTGGCCTCCCACTTC. Translated, it gives CASSLPGVASHF. The full variable domain, in which reference TRBV7-8 and TRBJ2-5 provide the parts outside the CDR3, is GAGVSQSPRYKVAKRGQDVALRCDPISGHVSLFWYQQALGQGPEFLTYFQNEAQLDKSGLPSDRFFAERPEGSVSTLKIQRTQQEDSAVYLCASSLPGVASHFGPGTRLLVL.